This T cell receptor (beta chain) was captured by sequencing in a study of human T cells and chemical hapten exposure. Points from the study as a whole: Controls had significantly fewer large CDR3 similarity clusters than were formed by expanded TCRs.

As for time point: pre-sensitization, week 0. Indicated treatment: therapeutic diphenylcyclopropenone sensitization with weekly scalp DPC. Blood draws came first, before each patch test. MiXCR was run by TCRdb on the RACE reads, yielding one entry per CDR3 protein. The sample lists 270,000 or so distinct CDR3 sequences, roughly 7.4% seen once, with 1.2% in the top ten. The CDR3 loop spans 14 amino acids. V was clipped by 5 bases and J by 3 bases, with 14 bases between them. This clonotype was picked up a small number of times. Its antigen is not known. The material was whole blood, obtained in connection with sensitization to the hapten diphenylcyclopropenone (DPC). The gene calls are TRBV12-3 or TRBV12-4 and TRBJ2-7, with D tentatively TRBD1 (6 bases). This receptor was identified in a young man with alopecia areata. Some clones in this sample may be carry-over from other donors' samples. CDR3 coding DNA: TGTGCCAGCAGTCCCCGGAGGACAGTCTACGAGCAGTACTTC. Protein product: CASSPRRTVYEQYF.